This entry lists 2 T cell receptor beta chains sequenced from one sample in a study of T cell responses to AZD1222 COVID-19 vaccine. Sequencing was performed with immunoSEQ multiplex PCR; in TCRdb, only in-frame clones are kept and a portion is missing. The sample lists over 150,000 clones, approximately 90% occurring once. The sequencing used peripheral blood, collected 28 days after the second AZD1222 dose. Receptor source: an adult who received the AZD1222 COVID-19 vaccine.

The DNA of the CDR3 is TGTGCCAGCAGTCAGGCTCGGGAGCAGTACTTC. Amino acid sequence: CASSQAREQYF. The chain employs TRBV6-2 or TRBV6-3 and TRBJ2-7; no clear D gene. This CDR3 is 11 amino acids long. The V gene's germline CDR1 is MNHEY and CDR2 SVGEGT. V lost 5 bases and J 7 bases, leaving 9 bases between the germline ends.

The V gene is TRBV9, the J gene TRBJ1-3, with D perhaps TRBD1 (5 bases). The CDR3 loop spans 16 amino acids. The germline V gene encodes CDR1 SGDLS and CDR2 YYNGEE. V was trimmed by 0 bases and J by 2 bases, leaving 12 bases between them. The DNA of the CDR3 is TGTGCCAGCAGCGTAGGACAGCCAGGAACTGGAAACACCATATATTTT. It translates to CASSVGQPGTGNTIYF.